The source of this TCR beta chain is a study of Graves' ophthalmopathy and Graves' hyperthyroidism. General study findings and limits: Both a roughly 70% sensitivity and an approximately 72% specificity characterized the model's predictions of ophthalmopathy progression. Most thyroid-expanded clonotypes exceeding 0.001 frequency were also found in blood.

From RNA, the CDR3 regions of TCR beta chains were amplified and sequenced. First-round RT-PCR used HTBI primers; second-round multiplex PCR followed. From the multiplex PCR reads, TCRdb called clonotypes with MiXCR, one entry per CDR3 protein. This table holds 600,000 to 700,000 distinct CDR3 sequences, roughly 41% found once. This CDR3 contains 13 residues. CDR1 and CDR2 (germline): GTSNPN, SVGIG (reference sequence). Trimming cost V 2 bases and J 4 bases, with 9 bases left between them. Fresh peripheral blood (more than 9 ml) yielded the PBMCs. This clonotype turned up a few times. Its antigen remains unidentified.

The receptor's source is an adult man with Graves' ophthalmopathy. What was sequenced was peripheral blood. The V and J genes are TRBV30 and TRBJ1-5; D is possibly TRBD1 (5 bases). CDR3: CAWSREGNQPQHF. The CDR3 DNA is TGTGCCTGGAGTCGAGAGGGGAATCAGCCCCAGCATTTT.